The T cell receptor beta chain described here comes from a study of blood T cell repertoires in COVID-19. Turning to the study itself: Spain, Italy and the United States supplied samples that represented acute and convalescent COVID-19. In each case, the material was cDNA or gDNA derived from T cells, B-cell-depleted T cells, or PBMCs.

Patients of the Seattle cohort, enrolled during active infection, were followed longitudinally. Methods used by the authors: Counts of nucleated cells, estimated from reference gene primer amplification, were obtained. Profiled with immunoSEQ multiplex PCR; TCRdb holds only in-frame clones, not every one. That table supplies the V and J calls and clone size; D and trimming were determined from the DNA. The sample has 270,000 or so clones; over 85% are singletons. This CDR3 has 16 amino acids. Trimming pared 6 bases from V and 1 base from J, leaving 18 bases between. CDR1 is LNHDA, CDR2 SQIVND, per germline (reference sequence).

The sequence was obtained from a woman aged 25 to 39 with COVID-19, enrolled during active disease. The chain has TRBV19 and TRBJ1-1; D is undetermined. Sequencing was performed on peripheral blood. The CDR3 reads CASRTRSGSANTEAFF. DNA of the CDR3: TGTGCCAGTAGGACTCGTTCGGGGTCGGCGAACACTGAAGCTTTCTTT.